This passage covers 24 T cell receptor beta chains from one sample sequenced in a study of T cells in Graves' hyperthyroidism and ophthalmopathy. RNA transcripts served as the template for amplifying TCR beta CDR3 regions. During a first-round RT-PCR of the TCR CDR3, the HTBI primer set was used. From the multiplex PCR reads, TCRdb called clonotypes with MiXCR, one entry per CDR3 protein. The table lists hundreds of thousands of distinct CDR3 sequences, 30% to 40% of them singletons. Sequenced sample: blood. The source is a woman in her 40s with Graves' hyperthyroidism.

This clonotype was found many times. This chain uses TRBV9 with TRBJ2-6; 8 nucleotides align to TRBD2. With V trimmed by 2 bases and J by 0 bases, 4 bases remained unmatched. The CDR3 sequence is 17 residues long. Germline loops: CDR1 SGDLS, CDR2 YYNGEE. The CDR3 DNA follows: TGTGCCAGCAGCGTGAGCGGGAGTTTCTCTGGGGCCAACGTCCTGACTTTC. This translates into CASSVSGSFSGANVLTF.

The chain links TRBV19 to TRBJ1-5; 8 bases align to TRBD1. Germline-derived CDR1 and CDR2 are LNHDA and SQIVND (reference sequence). The CDR3 consists of 14 residues. Trimming cost V 3 bases and J 5 bases; bases outside gene matches: 3. DNA for the CDR3: TGTGCCAGTAGTATCACAGGGGGGTATCAGCCCCAGCATTTT. Translating it yields CASSITGGYQPQHF.

Worth noting for this clonotype: This clone may be a read error of a much larger clone one base away. The chain employs TRBV7-2 and TRBJ2-5; D may be TRBD1 or TRBD2 (6 bases each). The CDR3 spans 14 residues. V gave up 3 bases and J gave up 7 bases, with 15 bases separating them. Germline V gives CDR1 SGHTA, CDR2 FQGNSA. In DNA form, the CDR3 reads TGTGCCAGCAGCTTGGCTAGGGGGGCAGGGACCCAGTACTTC. Protein sequence: CASSLARGAGTQYF.

The chain links TRBV11-2 to TRBJ1-1; D is unclear. Germline CDR1 reads SGHAT; CDR2 reads FQNNGV. Trimming left V 3 bases short and J 7 bases short, with 12 bases between. The length of the CDR3 is 13 residues. CDR3 DNA sequence: TGTGCCAGCAGCTTCGTATCAACTAATGAAGCTTTCTTT. Its protein is CASSFVSTNEAFF.

This clonotype has only a few counts. This sequence joins TRBV19 and TRBJ1-1; unclear D gene. CDR3 size: 15 residues. Germline V CDR1 and CDR2: LNHDA, SQIVND (reference sequence). The V end was cut by 7 bases, the J end by 0 bases, with 15 bases between. The CDR3 protein is CASTFRTVMNTEAFF. CDR3 in DNA: TGTGCCAGTACTTTTCGGACGGTGATGAACACTGAAGCTTTCTTT.

About this clonotype: A much larger clonotype is one base distant, so this may be a read error. The V call is TRBV25-1, the J call TRBJ2-5; TRBD2 is a possible D gene (7 bases). CDR3 size: 12 residues. In germline, CDR1 is MGHDK, CDR2 SYGVNS. V was cut by 11 bases and J by 4 bases, with 14 bases left in between. The CDR3: CARSRGGETQYF. For the CDR3, the DNA is TGTGCCCGCTCGAGGGGGGGAGAGACCCAGTACTTC. The variable domain in full, completed from reference TRBV25-1 and TRBJ2-5, reads EADIYQTPRYLVIGTGKKITLECSQTMGHDKMYWYQQDPGMELHLIHYSYGVNSTEKGDLSSESTVSRIRTEHFPLTLESARPSHTSQYLCARSRGGETQYFGPGTRLLVL.

This clonotype was detected many times. V is TRBV20-1 and J is TRBJ2-5, with TRBD2 as a possible D gene (5 bases). Germline CDR1 and CDR2: DFQATT and SNEGSKA (reference sequence). V lost 4 bases, J lost 2 bases, and 20 bases lay in between. CDR3 size: 16 residues. CDR3 bases: TGCAGTGCTAAGGGAGCTACCGCGTTTAGGCAAGAGACCCAGTACTTC. Its translation is CSAKGATAFRQETQYF.

This clonotype turned up a few times. The V and J genes are TRBV27 and TRBJ1-2, with TRBD1 matching 9 bases. V lost 3 bases and J lost 6; bases outside the gene matches: 2. The germline V gene has CDR1 MNHEY and CDR2 SMNVEV (reference sequence). There are 13 residues in the CDR3. Here the CDR3 DNA reads TGTGCCAGCAGTTTGGACAGGGGAGATGGCTACACCTTC. Its protein is CASSLDRGDGYTF.

This clonotype was detected a few times. The rearrangement links TRBV11-2 to TRBJ1-1; D is undetermined. CDR1 and CDR2 (germline): SGHAT, FQNNGV. The germline V and J ends were trimmed by 3 bases and 5 bases, with 16 bases remaining between them. The CDR3 is 15 residues long. The CDR3 DNA is TGTGCCAGCAGCTTTCTGACTCCCTGGGGAACTGAAGCTTTCTTT. It specifies CASSFLTPWGTEAFF.

This clonotype was counted between two and nine times. V and J are TRBV5-6 and TRBJ2-5, with 9 positions matching TRBD2. J was trimmed by 2 bases and V by 3 bases; bases with no gene match: 5. CDR1 is SGHDT, CDR2 YYEEEE, per germline. The CDR3 is made up of 15 amino acids. This CDR3 is CASSSGLARQETQYF. CDR3 coding DNA: TGTGCCAGCAGCTCCGGACTAGCGAGGCAAGAGACCCAGTACTTC. Supplemented by reference TRBV5-6 and TRBJ2-5, the full variable domain reads DAGVTQSPTHLIKTRGQQVTLRCSPKSGHDTVSWYQQALGQGPQFIFQYYEEEERQRGNFPDRFSGHQFPNYSSELNVNALLLGDSALYLCASSSGLARQETQYFGPGTRLLVL.

This sequence joins TRBV24-1 and TRBJ1-1; no clear D gene. Germline V CDR1 and CDR2: KGHDR, SFDVKD. Trimming pared 4 bases from V and 1 base from J, leaving 12 bases between. The CDR3 is 15 amino acids. The CDR3, as DNA: TGTGCCACCAGTGACCCCGGGCCTTCGAACACTGAAGCTTTCTTT. This codes for CATSDPGPSNTEAFF.

For this clonotype: Being one base from a much bigger clone, this may be a read error. The chain is built from TRBV4-1 and TRBJ2-5, with 9 bases identical to TRBD2. CDR1 and CDR2 (germline): MGHRA, YSYEKL. This CDR3 has 15 residues. The CDR3 sequence: CASSQGAGGQEAQYF. CDR3 DNA: TGCGCCAGCAGCCAAGGAGCGGGAGGTCAAGAGGCCCAGTACTTC.

V usage is TRBV4-3 and J usage is TRBJ1-4, with TRBD1 identical over 8 bases. V shed 4 bases and J 7 bases; nucleotides not matched to a gene: 5. CDR3 size: 14 residues. Germline loops: CDR1 LGHNA, CDR2 YSLEER. The DNA for the CDR3 is TGCGCCAGCAGCCCCTGGACAGGGTCTGAAAAACTGTTTTTT. Translating it yields CASSPWTGSEKLFF.

This clonotype was seen more than once but under ten times. This chain joins TRBV30 and TRBJ2-5, with D perhaps matching TRBD1 (5 bases). Between the trimmed V and J ends, which lost 3 bases and 5 bases, there was a span of 7 bases. Germline CDR1 GTSNPN, CDR2 SVGIG (reference sequence). CDR3 size: 11 residues. DNA for the CDR3: TGTGCCTGGAGGGGGCCTGAGACCCAGTACTTC. Amino acid sequence: CAWRGPETQYF.

This clonotype appeared a few times. The gene calls are TRBV4-3 and TRBJ2-7; D is undetermined. CDR1 and CDR2 from the germline V gene are LGHNA and YSLEER. The CDR3 has 14 residues. Trimming took off 0 bases at V and 3 bases at J, with 9 bases between the two ends. The DNA for the CDR3 is TGCGCCAGCAGCCAAGAACAGTTTTTCTACGAGCAGTACTTC. It translates to CASSQEQFFYEQYF.

J is TRBJ1-5 and V is TRBV12-3 or TRBV12-4; D remains unclear. The CDR3 totals 13 residues. The CDR3 sequence: CASGLVLDQPQHF. CDR3 in DNA: TGTGCTAGTGGTTTGGTACTCGATCAGCCCCAGCATTTT.

Note on this clonotype: This may come from a read error, since a much larger clone is one base off. The chain links TRBV20-1 to TRBJ2-5, with D perhaps given as TRBD1 or TRBD2 (5 bases each). There are 13 residues in the CDR3. CDR1 is DFQATT and CDR2 is SNEGSKA in the germline V gene (reference sequence). The CDR3 DNA follows: TGCAGTTCTAGAGCGGACATGGTGGAGACCCAGTACTTC. The encoded protein is CSSRADMVETQYF.

The chain employs TRBV12-3 or TRBV12-4 and TRBJ1-2; D gene uncertain. The CDR3 is 17 amino acids. Trimming took off 5 bases at V and 4 bases at J, with 23 bases between the two ends. CDR3 protein: CASSEIQVPASVYGYTF. CDR3 DNA: TGTGCCAGCAGTGAAATCCAAGTCCCCGCATCTGTCTATGGCTACACCTTC.

This clonotype was seen repeatedly, ten times or more. This chain uses TRBV15 with TRBJ2-2; weak D call: TRBD1 (6 bases). The CDR3 has 16 amino acids. Trimming pared 3 bases from V and 0 bases from J, leaving 11 bases between. Looked up from germline, CDR1 is LNHNV and CDR2 is YYDKDF (reference sequence). The CDR3 bases are TGTGCCACCAGCAGTGGGGACACTACGAACACCGGGGAGCTGTTTTTT. This encodes CATSSGDTTNTGELFF.

This chain links TRBV5-1 with TRBJ2-6; D unclear. The CDR3 loop spans 12 amino acids. The ends were cut back, 1 base at V and 6 bases at J, with 2 bases in the middle. In germline, CDR1 is SGHRS, CDR2 YFSETQ. CDR3: CASSLSANVLTF. The CDR3 bases are TGCGCCAGCAGCTTGTCGGCCAACGTCCTGACTTTC.

Concerning this clonotype: In this CDR3 the conserved last residue, phenylalanine or tryptophan, is missing, so a read error is likely. The chain is built from TRBV7-9 and TRBJ2-5; the match to TRBD1 covers 8 bases. The CDR3 runs 14 residues. V gave up 7 bases and J gave up 4 bases; unmatched junction bases: 8. Germline V gene data show CDR1 as SEHNR and CDR2 as FQNEAQ (reference sequence). The CDR3 DNA is TGTGCCAGCAACCCAGGGGGCAACATAGAGACCCAGTACCTC. Protein: CASNPGGNIETQYL.

Note on this clonotype: The conserved phenylalanine or tryptophan normally closing the CDR3 is absent here, so this likely arose from a read error. V gene TRBV12-3 or TRBV12-4 combines with J gene TRBJ2-7; no clear D gene. CDR3 length equals 12 residues. The CDR3 region has the DNA TGTGCTAGTGGTTTGGTACGGGACGAGCAGTACCTC. Amino acids: CASGLVRDEQYL.

This clonotype has at least ten counts. The J gene is TRBJ2-2, the V gene TRBV19; 9 bases align to TRBD1. Unmatched junction bases numbered 5, after V lost 11 bases and J lost 4 bases. The CDR3 runs 13 residues. CDR1 LNHDA and CDR2 SQIVND come from the germline V gene (reference sequence). The DNA of the CDR3 is TGTGCCGGAGGACAGGGGACCACCGGGGAGCTGTTTTTT. It yields the protein CAGGQGTTGELFF. Full variable domain (remainder filled in from reference TRBV19 and TRBJ2-2): DGGITQSPKYLFRKEGQNVTLSCEQNLNHDAMYWYRQDPGQGLRLIYYSQIVNDFQKGDIAEGYSVSREKKESFPLTVTSAQKNPTAFYLCAGGQGTTGELFFGEGSRLTVL.

This clonotype has only one observation. Possible read error: a much larger clone is one base away. J is TRBJ1-1 and V is TRBV25-1; 8 nucleotides agree with TRBD1. This CDR3 comprises 15 residues. CDR1 and CDR2 from the germline V gene are MGHDK and SYGVNS. CDR3 coding DNA: TGTGGCAGCAGCTTGGAGGGACAGGCGAACACTGAAGCTTTCTTT. Its translation: CGSSLEGQANTEAFF.